The 21 T cell receptor beta chains below were found in one sample sequenced in a study of molecular identifiers for immune sequencing clone quantification. TCRdb fed the PCR reads into MiXCR, producing one record per CDR3 protein. The repertoire holds approximately 630,000 distinct CDR3 sequences, with over 25% as singletons. The sample comprised naive CD8+ T cells from blood, with Jurkat cell RNA spiked in. Subset specified: FACS-sorted CD8+CD4-CCR7+CD45RA+ naive T cells. The receptors were gathered from a human donor in good health. Some libraries in this study had Jurkat cell RNA spiked in.

This clonotype has a count of ten or more. At one boundary the junction diverges from the germline segment, which might be a read error. The CDR3 nucleotides read TGTGCCAGCAGTACGACAGGATATAGCAATCAGCCCCAGCATTTT. Translation gives CASSTTGYSNQPQHF. The chain employs TRBV19 and TRBJ1-5; tentative D call: TRBD1 (6 bases). CDR1 and CDR2 from the germline V gene are LNHDA and SQIVND (reference sequence). The CDR3 runs 15 residues.

Concerning this clonotype: A much larger clonotype is one base distant, so this may be a read error. V is TRBV6-4 and J is TRBJ2-4; 14 nucleotides align to TRBD2. In germline, CDR1 is MRHNA, CDR2 SNTAGT. CDR3 size: 17 residues. The CDR3: CANSGLAGGPAKNIQYF. CDR3 coding DNA: TGTGCCAACAGTGGACTAGCGGGAGGTCCAGCCAAAAACATTCAGTACTTC.

This clonotype was found a few times. The chain has TRBV7-9 and TRBJ1-3; D perhaps matches TRBD1 (5 bases). The CDR3 loop spans 16 amino acids. Germline-derived CDR1 and CDR2 are SEHNR and FQNEAQ (reference sequence). Trimming removed 4 bases at V and 2 bases at J, with 15 bases between. The CDR3 reads CASSSPGGRTGNTIYF. The CDR3 DNA follows: TGTGCCAGCAGCTCACCCGGGGGTCGGACTGGAAACACCATATATTTT.

The rearrangement links TRBV3-1 to TRBJ2-1; D is perhaps TRBD2 (6 bases). The CDR3 has 14 amino acids. CDR1 is LGHDT and CDR2 is YNNKEL in the germline V gene (reference sequence). The V end lost 3 bases, the J end lost 10 bases, and 16 bases lay between the germline ends. The CDR3 coding sequence is TGTGCCAGCAGCCAGGCCGGGAGTCAGGCCGAGCAGTTCTTC. Residues: CASSQAGSQAEQFF.

With regard to this clonotype: At one boundary the junction diverges from the germline segment, which might be a read error. The chain couples TRBV29-1 to TRBJ2-5, with 10 positions matching TRBD1. The CDR3 has 12 amino acids. CDR1 is SQVTM, CDR2 ANQGSEA, per germline. The CDR3: CSVPTGTGVAHF. CDR3 DNA: TGCAGCGTCCCCACCGGGACAGGGGTAGCGCACTTC.

This clonotype was found many times. The rearrangement uses TRBV27 and TRBJ2-7; 9 positions agree with TRBD2. The length of the CDR3 is 15 residues. CDR1 is MNHEY and CDR2 is SMNVEV in the germline V gene (reference sequence). V dropped 3 bases and J dropped 6; count of bases not matched to a gene: 9. The CDR3 region is CASSFSAGGPGEQYF. The DNA for the CDR3 is TGTGCCAGCAGTTTCTCGGCGGGGGGGCCGGGCGAGCAGTACTTC.

This clonotype appeared many times. The chain uses TRBV7-3 and TRBJ2-3; 9 nucleotides line up with TRBD2. CDR3 length equals 18 residues. V was clipped by 5 bases and J by 5 bases; unmatched bases: 17. Germline loops: CDR1 SGHTA, CDR2 FQGTGA. The CDR3, as DNA: TGTGCCAGCAGCCCCACCCGCTGGGTAGCGGGAGAACGAGATACGCAGTATTTT. It codes for CASSPTRWVAGERDTQYF.

The chain employs TRBV3-1 and TRBJ2-7; 13 bases line up with TRBD2. This CDR3 is 16 amino acids long. Trimming removed 6 bases from V and 0 bases from J; junction bases left unmatched: 5. Germline-derived CDR1 and CDR2 are LGHDT and YNNKEL (reference sequence). The DNA for the CDR3 is TGTGCCAGCAGAGGACTAGCGGGGGCCCACTCCTACGAGCAGTACTTC. Its translation: CASRGLAGAHSYEQYF.

Only a few counts were recorded for this clonotype. This chain links TRBV6-2 or TRBV6-3 with TRBJ2-1, with TRBD2 identical over 9 bases. The CDR3 loop spans 13 amino acids. J gave up 2 bases and V 11 bases, and 4 bases lay outside the gene matches. Germline CDR1 and CDR2: MNHEY and SVGEGT. Here the CDR3 DNA reads TGTGCCGTGCGGGGGGGTACCTACAATGAGCAGTTCTTC. The encoded protein is CAVRGGTYNEQFF.

This clonotype appeared once. One junction end does not reproduce the germline sequence, and a read error may be involved. The chain joins TRBV15 to TRBJ2-7, with D tentatively TRBD1 or TRBD2 (5 bases each). The CDR3 is made up of 15 amino acids. Germline values: CDR1 LNHNV, CDR2 YYDKDF (reference sequence). The CDR3 loop reads CATRDPGRTSTGYRF. CDR3 coding DNA: TGTGCCACCCGAGATCCTGGTCGGACAAGCACGGGATATCGCTTC.

This clonotype has only one observation. This may come from a read error, since a much larger clone is one base off. Likely a read error: the CDR3 ends without its conserved phenylalanine or tryptophan. The chain carries TRBV9 and TRBJ1-1; the match to TRBD1 covers 8 bases. The CDR3 totals 16 residues. Trimming at V came to 0 bases and at J to 6 bases, leaving 10 bases not matched to a gene. Germline CDR1 SGDLS, CDR2 YYNGEE. This CDR3 is CASSVGPGQGLSEAFL. CDR3 in DNA: TGTGCCAGCAGCGTAGGTCCCGGACAGGGCCTTTCTGAAGCTTTCCTT.

As concerns this clonotype: A read error may be the cause here, since a much bigger clone is one base away. The chain joins TRBV12-3 or TRBV12-4 to TRBJ2-3, with D perhaps TRBD2 (5 bases). The CDR3 is 16 residues long. CDR3 region: CAGRSDAGWGTDTQYF. In DNA form, the CDR3 reads TGTGCCGGCAGATCAGACGCGGGTTGGGGCACAGATACGCAGTATTTT.

A single count supports this clonotype. The DNA is left out, because the CDR3 cannot be placed on it with certainty; the CDR3 is given as TCRdb lists it. The chain carries TRBV29-1 and TRBJ2-6; the tabulated D call, TRBD1, remains unverified against the DNA. The CDR3 has 16 residues if both end residues are counted. Germline V gene data show CDR1 as SQVTM and CDR2 as ANQGSEA. CDR3 sequence reads: CSVEDLFGAGANVPTF.

The chain combines TRBV10-2 with TRBJ1-4; no clear D gene. The CDR3 spans 14 residues. Between the trimmed V and J ends, which lost 2 bases and 8 bases, there was a span of 12 bases. CDR1 WSHSY and CDR2 SAAADI come from the germline V gene. Here the CDR3 DNA reads TGCGCCAGCAGTGAGGCCAGGATGGGAGAAAAACTGTTTTTT. Amino acid sequence: CASSEARMGEKLFF.

This clonotype has only a few counts. The chain joins TRBV11-2 to TRBJ2-5, with no clear D. Trimming left V 1 base short and J 5 bases short, with 5 bases between. Per the germline V gene, CDR1 is SGHAT and CDR2 is FQNNGV. The CDR3 is made up of 12 amino acids. The CDR3 reads CASSLGYETQYF. The CDR3 nucleotides read TGTGCCAGCAGCTTAGGATACGAGACCCAGTACTTC.

The chain combines TRBV6-2 or TRBV6-3 with TRBJ2-7, with 8 positions matching TRBD2. This CDR3 has 16 residues. The germline CDR1 and CDR2 sequences are MNHEY and SVGEGT. The J segment lost 4 bases and the V segment lost 5 bases, leaving 13 bases of the junction unmatched. In DNA form, the CDR3 reads TGTGCCAGCAGTCCCTACGTCGGTAGCGGGACTTACGAGCAGTACTTC. Its protein product is CASSPYVGSGTYEQYF.

The sample holds a few counts of this clonotype. Since a much larger clone is just one base distant, this may be a read error. The V and J genes are TRBV29-1 and TRBJ1-1, with no clear D. Trimming cost V 2 bases and J 1 base, with 8 bases left between them. The CDR3 runs to 13 residues. Germline CDR1 is SQVTM and CDR2 is ANQGSEA. This chain's CDR3 is CSVEYVENTEAFF. The CDR3, as DNA: TGCAGCGTTGAATATGTGGAGAACACTGAAGCTTTCTTT. Together with reference TRBV29-1 and TRBJ1-1, the CDR3 gives the full variable domain: SAVISQKPSRDICQRGTSLTIQCQVDSQVTMMFWYRQQPGQSLTLIATANQGSEATYESGFVIDKFPISRPNLTFSTLTVSNMSPEDSSIYLCSVEYVENTEAFFGQGTRLTVV.

This chain joins TRBV19 and TRBJ2-7; 7 nucleotides match TRBD1. The CDR3 sequence is 14 residues long. V gave up 4 bases and J gave up 2 bases; unmatched junction bases: 5. CDR1 is LNHDA, CDR2 SQIVND, per germline (reference sequence). The CDR3 region is CASSTRGITYEQYF. For the CDR3, the DNA is TGTGCCAGTAGTACCAGGGGGATTACCTACGAGCAGTACTTC.

The CDR3 coding sequence is TGTGCCTGCCACGAAATCCGGGACAGGGTTGGAAACACCATATATTTT. This sequence encodes CACHEIRDRVGNTIYF. This chain uses TRBV30 with TRBJ1-3; 9 positions agree with TRBD1. The CDR3 covers 16 residues. Trimming took 6 bases from V and 3 from J; bases not matched to a gene: 12. Germline lookup yields CDR1 GTSNPN and CDR2 SVGIG (reference sequence).

In this sample, this clonotype turned up many times. This rearrangement joins TRBV18 to TRBJ1-1, with D possibly matching TRBD1 (5 bases). The ends were cut back, 6 bases at V and 2 bases at J, with 19 bases in the middle. The germline V gene has CDR1 KGHSH and CDR2 LQKENI. CDR3 length: 16 amino acids. In DNA form, the CDR3 reads TGTGCCAGCTCCGTTCCCGGGGCAAGGTATAACACTGAAGCTTTCTTT. Translating gives CASSVPGARYNTEAFF.

A word on this clonotype: This may stem from a read error, because a much larger clone lies one nucleotide away. This chain links TRBV5-6 with TRBJ1-6, with 7 bases that match TRBD1. The CDR3 totals 14 residues. Trimming took 3 bases from V and 8 from J; bases not matched to a gene: 5. Per germline, CDR1 SGHDT and CDR2 YYEEEE. CDR3 loop: CASSWTGGDSPLHF. The CDR3 DNA follows: TGTGCCAGCAGCTGGACAGGTGGTGATTCACCCCTCCACTTT.